Following are 2 T cell receptor beta chains from one sample sequenced in a study of shared T cell receptors in the human thymus (dated by TCRdb to 2020 to 2022). Library preparation employed the immunoSEQ multiplex PCR assay. The immuneACCESS repertoire file appears here via TCRdb, limited to in-frame rearrangements. These files lack a portion of the clones; in checked studies, under half of the deficit traces to unresolved V genes, and the cause of the others is not known. The sample yields about 660,000 clones; 85% to 90% were counted once. The leading ten clones occupy roughly 0.0097% of the sample. These sequences were also reported in another study, on human thymus T cells.

Sequencing used thymocytes. The receptors derive from a boy younger than two with a congenital heart defect. Donor details come from another sample of the same person, matched by shared clones.

CDR3 coding DNA: TGCGCCAGCAGCCAGGGGGGGCATAAAGGGAACACTGAAGCTTTCTTT. Its translation: CASSQGGHKGNTEAFF. This rearrangement joins TRBV4-3 to TRBJ1-1; D possibly corresponds to TRBD1 (6 bases). Germline CDR1 LGHNA, CDR2 YSLEER. The ends were cut back, 3 bases at V and 1 base at J, with 15 bases in the middle. This CDR3 region has 16 residues.

V and J are TRBV29-1 and TRBJ1-1; 12 bases fit TRBD1. CDR3 length: 17 amino acids. The germline V gene has CDR1 SQVTM and CDR2 ANQGSEA. V was clipped by 0 bases and J by 5 bases; unmatched bases: 10. CDR3 nucleotides: TGCAGCGTTGAAGATCTTGGGACAGGGGGCCTGAGGACTGAAGCTTTCTTT. It codes for CSVEDLGTGGLRTEAFF.